Listed below are T cell receptor beta chains from one sample, sequenced in a study of cytomegalovirus exposure and HLA in healthy donors. The repertoire was sequenced with immunoSEQ multiplex PCR; TCRdb's copy has only in-frame clones and lacks some. Of approximately 110,000 clones listed, over 65% are singletons. Sample: PBMCs. Receptor source: a female donor in good health and CMV-seropositive. Both conserved end residues are part of each CDR3. The D gene is left open where the match is weak. Rows give clone size only sometimes, using once, few, many, or a class for an expanded clone.

j_gene	abundance	v_gene	d_gene	CDR3aa	CDR3nt
TRBJ2-3	few	TRBV9	NA	CASSVGGQRATDTQYF	TGTGCCAGCAGCGTAGGCGGTCAGCGGGCCACAGATACGCAGTATTTT
TRBJ1-3	NA	TRBV9	NA	CASSVSGGASGNTIYF	TGTGCCAGCAGCGTATCGGGAGGGGCCTCTGGAAACACCATATATTTT
TRBJ1-2	NA	TRBV7-3	NA	CASSLEKNYGYTF	TGTGCCAGCAGCCTAGAGAAGAACTATGGCTACACCTTC
TRBJ1-2	few	TRBV5-5	NA	CASSLASRTDYGYTF	TGTGCCAGCAGCTTGGCCTCCCGCACAGACTATGGCTACACCTTC
TRBJ2-1	NA	TRBV7-3	TRBD2	CASSDPRLAKGGAYNEQFF	TGTGCCAGCAGCGATCCGAGACTAGCGAAGGGGGGGGCCTACAATGAGCAGTTCTTC
TRBJ1-2	NA	TRBV10-3	NA	CAISESGGRSGYTF	TGTGCCATCAGTGAGTCGGGAGGGCGGTCGGGCTACACCTTC
TRBJ2-1	NA	TRBV19	TRBD1	CASTLRQGLTNEQFF	TGTGCCAGTACCCTTAGACAGGGCCTTACGAATGAGCAGTTCTTC
TRBJ2-1	NA	TRBV28	NA	CAIGIYNEQFF	TGTGCCATCGGTATCTACAATGAGCAGTTCTTC
TRBJ2-3	NA	TRBV6-6	NA	CASSTGGLAGDTQYF	TGTGCCAGCAGTACCGGCGGGCTGGCGGGAGATACGCAGTATTTT
TRBJ2-7	NA	TRBV19	NA	CASSIDVNTYEQYF	TGTGCCAGTAGTATAGATGTTAACACCTACGAGCAGTACTTC
TRBJ2-3	once	TRBV5-4	TRBD1	CASSWTGGVGTDTQYF	TGTGCCAGCAGCTGGACAGGGGGCGTCGGAACAGATACGCAGTATTTT
TRBJ1-2	NA	TRBV6-1	TRBD1	CAARGQGIVGYTF	TGTGCCGCACGGGGACAGGGGATTGTTGGCTACACCTTC
TRBJ2-1	NA	TRBV9	TRBD2	CASSTTSGGAGLGYEQFF	TGTGCCAGCAGCACGACTAGCGGGGGGGCGGGTTTGGGATATGAGCAGTTCTTC
TRBJ1-3	few	TRBV5-4	NA	CASSRTAAGNTIYF	TGTGCCAGCAGCCGGACAGCTGCTGGAAACACCATATATTTT
TRBJ2-6	NA	TRBV21-1	NA	CASSKEGQGASSGANVLTF	TGTGCCAGCAGCAAAGAGGGACAGGGTGCTTCCTCTGGGGCCAACGTCCTGACTTTC
TRBJ1-4	NA	TRBV5-6	NA	CASSGGPMNEKLFF	TGTGCCAGCAGCGGGGGCCCGATGAATGAAAAACTGTTTTTT
TRBJ1-6	NA	TRBV7-6	TRBD1	CASSTGVGGSPLHF	TGTGCCAGCAGCACAGGGGTGGGAGGCTCACCCCTCCACTTT
TRBJ2-7	once	TRBV21-1	NA	CASSKKMWKGSGSNYEQYF	TGTGCCAGCAGCAAAAAAATGTGGAAAGGGAGCGGGAGTAACTACGAGCAGTACTTC
TRBJ1-3	few	TRBV5-1	TRBD1	CASSSSGQPGNTIYF	TGCGCCAGCAGCTCGTCGGGACAGCCTGGAAACACCATATATTTT
TRBJ2-7	NA	TRBV7-9	TRBD2	CASSLAGGRSGEQYF	TGTGCCAGCAGCTTAGCTGGCGGGAGATCAGGCGAGCAGTACTTC
TRBJ2-7	NA	TRBV19	TRBD1	CASSIGIDRGSYEQYF	TGTGCCAGTAGTATAGGAATAGACAGGGGATCCTACGAGCAGTACTTC
TRBJ1-2	NA	TRBV14	NA	CASSQGGLSGYTF	TGTGCCAGCAGCCAAGGCGGACTGAGTGGCTACACCTTC
TRBJ2-2	NA	TRBV7-2	NA	CASSLGGENTGELFF	TGTGCCAGCAGCTTAGGGGGGGAGAACACCGGGGAGCTGTTTTTT
TRBJ1-1	NA	TRBV11-1	NA	CASSLSTTNTEAFF	TGTGCCAGCAGCTTAAGTACAACGAACACTGAAGCTTTCTTT